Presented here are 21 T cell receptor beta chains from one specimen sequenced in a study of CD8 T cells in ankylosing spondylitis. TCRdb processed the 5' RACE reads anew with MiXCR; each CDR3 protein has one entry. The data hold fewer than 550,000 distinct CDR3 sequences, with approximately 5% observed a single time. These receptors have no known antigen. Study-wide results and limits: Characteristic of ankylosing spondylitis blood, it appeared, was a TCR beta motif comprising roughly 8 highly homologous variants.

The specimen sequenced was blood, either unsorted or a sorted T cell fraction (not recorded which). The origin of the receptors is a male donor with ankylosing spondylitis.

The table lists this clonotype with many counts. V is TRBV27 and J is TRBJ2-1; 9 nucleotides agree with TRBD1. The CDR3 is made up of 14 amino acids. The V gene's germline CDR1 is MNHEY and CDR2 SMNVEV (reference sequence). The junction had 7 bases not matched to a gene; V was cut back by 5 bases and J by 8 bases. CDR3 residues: CASSPGQGWDEQFF. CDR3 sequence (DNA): TGTGCCAGCAGTCCCGGACAGGGGTGGGATGAGCAGTTCTTC.

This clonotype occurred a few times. CDR3 bases: TGTGCCAGCAGTCCCTGGACAGAGAGCTCTGGAAACACCATATATTTT. Its translation is CASSPWTESSGNTIYF. The gene calls are TRBV28 and TRBJ1-3, with D possibly TRBD1 on 6 matching bases. Trimming removed 5 bases from V and 0 bases from J, with 14 bases in between. Germline loops: CDR1 MDHEN, CDR2 SYDVKM. The CDR3 runs to 16 residues.

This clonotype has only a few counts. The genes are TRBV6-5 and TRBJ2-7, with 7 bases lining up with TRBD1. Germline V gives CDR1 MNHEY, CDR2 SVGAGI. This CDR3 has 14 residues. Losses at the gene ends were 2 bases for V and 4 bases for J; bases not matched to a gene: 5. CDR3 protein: CASSYGWDSYEQYF. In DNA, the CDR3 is TGTGCCAGCAGTTACGGGTGGGACAGTTACGAGCAGTACTTC.

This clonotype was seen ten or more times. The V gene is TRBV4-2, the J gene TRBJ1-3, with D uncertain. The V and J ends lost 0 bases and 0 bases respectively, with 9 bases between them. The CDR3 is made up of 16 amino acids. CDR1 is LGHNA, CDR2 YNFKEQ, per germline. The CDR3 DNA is TGTGCCAGCAGCCAAGATATCGGGAACTCTGGAAACACCATATATTTT. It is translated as CASSQDIGNSGNTIYF.

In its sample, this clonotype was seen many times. DNA of the CDR3: TGCAGTGCTAGAGAGGGCCAAACCGGACTGGAGACCCAGTACTTC. Translating it yields CSAREGQTGLETQYF. J is TRBJ2-5 and V is TRBV20-1; D possibly corresponds to TRBD2 (5 bases). This CDR3 contains 15 residues. The V and J ends lost 0 bases and 5 bases respectively, with 16 bases between them. Germline V lookup: CDR1 DFQATT, CDR2 SNEGSKA (reference sequence).

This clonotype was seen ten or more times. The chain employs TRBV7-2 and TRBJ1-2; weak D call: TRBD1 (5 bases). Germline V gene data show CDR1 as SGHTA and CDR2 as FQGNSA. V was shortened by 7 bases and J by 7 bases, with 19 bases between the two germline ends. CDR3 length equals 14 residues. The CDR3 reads CASTLSYRNAGYTF. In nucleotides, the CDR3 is TGTGCCAGCACCCTTTCCTACAGGAATGCTGGCTACACCTTC.

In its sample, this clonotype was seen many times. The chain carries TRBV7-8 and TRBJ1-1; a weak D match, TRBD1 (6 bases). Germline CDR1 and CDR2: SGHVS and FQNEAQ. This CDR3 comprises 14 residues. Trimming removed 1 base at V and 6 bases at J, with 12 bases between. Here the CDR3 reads CASSLVTGWAEAFF. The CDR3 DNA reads TGTGCCAGCAGCTTAGTAACAGGGTGGGCTGAAGCTTTCTTT.

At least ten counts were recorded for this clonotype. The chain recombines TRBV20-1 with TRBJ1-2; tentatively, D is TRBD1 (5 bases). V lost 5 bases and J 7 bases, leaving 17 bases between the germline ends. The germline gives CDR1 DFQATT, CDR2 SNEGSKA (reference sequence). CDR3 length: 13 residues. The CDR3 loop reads CSAHRARGFGYTF. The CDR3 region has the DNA TGCAGTGCTCACCGCGCGCGGGGGTTTGGCTACACCTTC.

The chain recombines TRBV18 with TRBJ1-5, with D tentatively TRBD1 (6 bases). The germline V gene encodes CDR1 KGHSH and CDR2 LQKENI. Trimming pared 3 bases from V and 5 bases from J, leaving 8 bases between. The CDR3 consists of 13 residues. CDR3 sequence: CASSPGADQPQHF. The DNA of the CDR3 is TGTGCCAGCTCACCGGGGGCGGATCAGCCCCAGCATTTT.

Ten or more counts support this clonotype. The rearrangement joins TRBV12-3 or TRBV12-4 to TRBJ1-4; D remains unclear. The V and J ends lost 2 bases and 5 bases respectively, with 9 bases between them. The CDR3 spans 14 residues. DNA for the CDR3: TGTGCCAGCAGTTTAATCGGATCAAATGAAAAACTGTTTTTT. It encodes CASSLIGSNEKLFF.

The CDR3 region is CASSSIASGSYEQYF. The CDR3, as DNA: TGTGCCAGCAGCTCCATTGCTAGCGGCTCCTACGAGCAGTACTTC. This chain uses TRBV7-6 with TRBJ2-7, with TRBD2 matching over 7 bases. The CDR3 sequence is 15 residues long. Trimming took 4 bases from V and 0 from J; bases not matched to a gene: 6. From germline, CDR1 is SGHVS and CDR2 FNYEAQ.

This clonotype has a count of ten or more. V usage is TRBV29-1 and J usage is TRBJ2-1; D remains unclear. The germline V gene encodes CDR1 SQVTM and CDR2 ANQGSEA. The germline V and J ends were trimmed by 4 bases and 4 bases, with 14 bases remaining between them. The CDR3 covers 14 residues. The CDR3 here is CSVGRVLLYNEQFF. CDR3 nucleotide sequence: TGCAGCGTTGGACGGGTACTATTATACAATGAGCAGTTCTTC.

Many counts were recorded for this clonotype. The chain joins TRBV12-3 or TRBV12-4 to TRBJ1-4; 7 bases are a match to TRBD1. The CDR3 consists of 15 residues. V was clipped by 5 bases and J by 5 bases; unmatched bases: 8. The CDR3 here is CASSPRDRKNEKLFF. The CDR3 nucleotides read TGTGCCAGCAGTCCCCGGGACAGAAAGAATGAAAAACTGTTTTTT.

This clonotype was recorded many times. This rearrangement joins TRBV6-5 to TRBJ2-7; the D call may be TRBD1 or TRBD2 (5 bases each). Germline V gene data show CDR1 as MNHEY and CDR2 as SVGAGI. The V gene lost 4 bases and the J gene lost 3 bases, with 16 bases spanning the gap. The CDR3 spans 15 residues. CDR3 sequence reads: CASSWDGTSGYEQYF. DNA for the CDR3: TGTGCCAGCAGTTGGGACGGAACTTCGGGCTACGAGCAGTACTTC.

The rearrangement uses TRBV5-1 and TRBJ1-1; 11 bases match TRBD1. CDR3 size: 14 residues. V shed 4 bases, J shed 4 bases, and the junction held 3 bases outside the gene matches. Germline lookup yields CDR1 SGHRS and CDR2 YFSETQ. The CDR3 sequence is CASSAGTGGTEAFF. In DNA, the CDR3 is TGCGCCAGCAGCGCCGGGACAGGGGGCACTGAAGCTTTCTTT.

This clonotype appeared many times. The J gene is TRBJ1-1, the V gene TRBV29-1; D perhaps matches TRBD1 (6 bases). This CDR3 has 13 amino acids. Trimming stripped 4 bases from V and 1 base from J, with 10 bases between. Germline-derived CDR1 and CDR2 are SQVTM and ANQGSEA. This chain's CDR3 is CSVVAGQNTEAFF. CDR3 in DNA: TGCAGCGTTGTCGCGGGACAGAACACTGAAGCTTTCTTT.

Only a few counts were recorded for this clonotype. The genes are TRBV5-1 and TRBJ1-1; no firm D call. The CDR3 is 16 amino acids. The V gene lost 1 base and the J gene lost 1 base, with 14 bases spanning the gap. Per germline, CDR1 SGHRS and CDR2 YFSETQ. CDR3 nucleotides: TGCGCCAGCAGCTTGAGAGAACAAGGAACGAACACTGAAGCTTTCTTT. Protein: CASSLREQGTNTEAFF. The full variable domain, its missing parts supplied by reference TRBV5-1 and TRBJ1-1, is KAGVTQTPRYLIKTRGQQVTLSCSPISGHRSVSWYQQTPGQGLQFLFEYFSETQRNKGNFPGRFSGRQFSNSRSEMNVSTLELGDSALYLCASSLREQGTNTEAFFGQGTRLTVV.

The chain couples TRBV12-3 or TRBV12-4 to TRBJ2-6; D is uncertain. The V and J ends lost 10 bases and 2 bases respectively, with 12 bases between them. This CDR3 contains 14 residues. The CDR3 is CAITALAGANVLTF. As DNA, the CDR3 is TGTGCCATCACGGCCCTAGCTGGGGCCAACGTCCTGACTTTC.

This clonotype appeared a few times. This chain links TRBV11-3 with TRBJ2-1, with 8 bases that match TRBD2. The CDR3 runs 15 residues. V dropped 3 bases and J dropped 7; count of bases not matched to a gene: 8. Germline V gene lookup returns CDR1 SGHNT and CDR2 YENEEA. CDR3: CASSFERGPLNEQFF. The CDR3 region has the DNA TGTGCCAGCAGCTTTGAGCGGGGGCCTCTGAATGAGCAGTTCTTC.

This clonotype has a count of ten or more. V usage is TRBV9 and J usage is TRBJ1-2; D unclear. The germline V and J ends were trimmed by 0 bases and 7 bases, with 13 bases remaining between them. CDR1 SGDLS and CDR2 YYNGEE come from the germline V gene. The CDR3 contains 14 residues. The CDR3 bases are TGTGCCAGCAGCGTAGGACCGGACTTTGGTGGCTACACCTTC. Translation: CASSVGPDFGGYTF.

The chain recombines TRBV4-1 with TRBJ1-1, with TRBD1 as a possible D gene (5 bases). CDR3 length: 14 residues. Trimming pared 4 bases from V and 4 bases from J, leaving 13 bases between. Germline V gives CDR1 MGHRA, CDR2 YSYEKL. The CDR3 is CASSPAGRSTEAFF. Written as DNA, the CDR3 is TGCGCCAGCAGCCCAGCAGGGAGAAGCACTGAAGCTTTCTTT.